This T cell receptor beta chain was found in a study of cytomegalovirus exposure and HLA in healthy donors. Looked up from germline, CDR1 is MNHEY and CDR2 is SMNVEV (reference sequence). The V segment lost 5 bases and the J segment 4 bases; nucleotides outside the gene matches: 13. The CDR3 covers 16 residues. As to this clone: Its antigen remains unknown.

Notes on the study in general: Using a false discovery rate of 0.05, a later analysis showed that approximately 16,000 TCR beta sequences were associated with HLA alleles.

Primers: 60 Vbeta forward and 13 Jbeta reverse. This table comes from immunoSEQ multiplex PCR, and its TCRdb copy is limited to in-frame clones, with some not included. In the table there are 150,000 to 200,000 clones, around 76% of which are singletons. Source material: PBMCs. This clonotype originated in a man in his thirties or forties in good health and CMV-seronegative. The chain is built from TRBV27 and TRBJ2-7, with 8 bases fitting TRBD1. CDR3 in DNA: TGTGCCAGCAGTCCTACGACAGGGGCGCTAAATTACGAGCAGTACTTC. As protein: CASSPTTGALNYEQYF.